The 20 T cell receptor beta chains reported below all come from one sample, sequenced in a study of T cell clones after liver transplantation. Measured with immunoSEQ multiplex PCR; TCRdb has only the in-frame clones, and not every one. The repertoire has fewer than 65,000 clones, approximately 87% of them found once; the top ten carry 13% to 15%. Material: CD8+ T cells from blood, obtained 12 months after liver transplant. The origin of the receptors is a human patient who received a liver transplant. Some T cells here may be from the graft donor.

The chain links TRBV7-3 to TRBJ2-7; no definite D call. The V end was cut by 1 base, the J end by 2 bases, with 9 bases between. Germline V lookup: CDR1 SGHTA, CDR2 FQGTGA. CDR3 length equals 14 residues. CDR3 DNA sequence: TGTGCCAGCAGCTTAAATGGGAAAACCTACGAGCAGTACTTC. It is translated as CASSLNGKTYEQYF.

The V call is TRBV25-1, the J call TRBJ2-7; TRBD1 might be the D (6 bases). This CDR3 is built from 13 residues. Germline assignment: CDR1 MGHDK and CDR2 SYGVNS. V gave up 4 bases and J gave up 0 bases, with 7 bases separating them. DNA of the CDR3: TGTGCCAGCAGTGGGACAGCCTCCTACGAGCAGTACTTC. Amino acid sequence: CASSGTASYEQYF.

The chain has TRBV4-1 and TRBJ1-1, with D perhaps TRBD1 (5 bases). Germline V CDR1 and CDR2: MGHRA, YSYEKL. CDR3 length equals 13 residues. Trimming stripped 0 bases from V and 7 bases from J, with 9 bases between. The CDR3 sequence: CASSQEGTDEAFF. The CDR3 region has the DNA TGCGCCAGCAGCCAAGAAGGGACTGATGAAGCTTTCTTT.

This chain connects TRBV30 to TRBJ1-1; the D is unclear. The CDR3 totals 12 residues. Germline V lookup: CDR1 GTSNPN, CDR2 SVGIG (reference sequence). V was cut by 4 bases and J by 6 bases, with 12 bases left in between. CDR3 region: CAWIEGLPEAFF. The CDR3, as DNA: TGTGCCTGGATCGAAGGGCTTCCTGAAGCTTTCTTT.

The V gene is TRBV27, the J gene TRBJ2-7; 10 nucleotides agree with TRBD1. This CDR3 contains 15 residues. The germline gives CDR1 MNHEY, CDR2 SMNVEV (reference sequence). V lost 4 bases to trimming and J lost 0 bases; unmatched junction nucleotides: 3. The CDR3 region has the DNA TGTGCCAGCAGTTGGGGACAGGGGAGCTCCTACGAGCAGTACTTC. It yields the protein CASSWGQGSSYEQYF.

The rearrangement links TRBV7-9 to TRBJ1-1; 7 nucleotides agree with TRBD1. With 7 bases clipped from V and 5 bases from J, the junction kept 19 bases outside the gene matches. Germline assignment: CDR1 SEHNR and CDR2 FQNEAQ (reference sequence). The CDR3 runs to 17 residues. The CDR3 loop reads CASTLRERGREGTEAFF. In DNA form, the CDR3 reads TGTGCCAGCACCCTCCGTGAAAGGGGGCGCGAGGGAACTGAAGCTTTCTTT.

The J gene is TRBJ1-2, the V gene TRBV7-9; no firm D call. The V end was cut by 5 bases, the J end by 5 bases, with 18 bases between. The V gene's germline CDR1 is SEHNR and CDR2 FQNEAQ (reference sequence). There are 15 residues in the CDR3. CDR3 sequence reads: CASSVVPGMGYGYTF. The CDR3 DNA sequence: TGTGCCAGCAGCGTAGTCCCGGGGATGGGGTATGGCTACACCTTC.

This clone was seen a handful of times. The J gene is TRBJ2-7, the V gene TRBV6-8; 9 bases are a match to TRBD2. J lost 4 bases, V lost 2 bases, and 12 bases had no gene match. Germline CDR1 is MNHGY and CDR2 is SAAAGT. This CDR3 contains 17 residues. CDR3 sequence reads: CASSYEPPAGGGYEQYF. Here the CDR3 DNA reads TGTGCCAGCAGTTACGAGCCGCCAGCGGGAGGAGGTTACGAGCAGTACTTC.

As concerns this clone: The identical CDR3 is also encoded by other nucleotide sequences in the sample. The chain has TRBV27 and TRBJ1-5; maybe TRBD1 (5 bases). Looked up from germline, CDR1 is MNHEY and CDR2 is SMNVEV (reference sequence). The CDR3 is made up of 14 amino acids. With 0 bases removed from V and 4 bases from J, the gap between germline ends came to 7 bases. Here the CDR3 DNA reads TGTGCCAGCAGTTTATCTGGGGGGAATCAGCCCCAGCATTTT. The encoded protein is CASSLSGGNQPQHF.

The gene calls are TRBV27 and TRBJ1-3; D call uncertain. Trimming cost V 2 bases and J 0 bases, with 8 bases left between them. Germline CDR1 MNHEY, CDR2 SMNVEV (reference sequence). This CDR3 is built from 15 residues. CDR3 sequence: CASSLNAFSGNTIYF. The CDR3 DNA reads TGTGCCAGCAGTTTAAATGCCTTCTCTGGAAACACCATATATTTT.

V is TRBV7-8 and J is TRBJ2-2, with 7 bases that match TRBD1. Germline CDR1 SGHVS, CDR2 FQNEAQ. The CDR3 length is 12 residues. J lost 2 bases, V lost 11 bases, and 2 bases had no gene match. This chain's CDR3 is CAGQDNTGELFF. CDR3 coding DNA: TGTGCCGGACAGGACAACACCGGGGAGCTGTTTTTT.

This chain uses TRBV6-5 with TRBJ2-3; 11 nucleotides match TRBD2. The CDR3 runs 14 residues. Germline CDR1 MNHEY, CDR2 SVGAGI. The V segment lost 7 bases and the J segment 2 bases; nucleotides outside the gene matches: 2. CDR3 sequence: CASTSGRTTDTQYF. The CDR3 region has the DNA TGTGCCAGCACTAGCGGGAGGACCACAGATACGCAGTATTTT.

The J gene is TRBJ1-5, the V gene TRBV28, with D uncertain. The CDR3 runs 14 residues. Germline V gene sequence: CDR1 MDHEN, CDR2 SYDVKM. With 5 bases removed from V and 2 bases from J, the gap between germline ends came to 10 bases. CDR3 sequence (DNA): TGTGCCAGCAGTCTGCGGACGGGCAATCAGCCCCAGCATTTT. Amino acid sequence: CASSLRTGNQPQHF. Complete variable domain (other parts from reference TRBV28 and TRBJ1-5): DVKVTQSSRYLVKRTGEKVFLECVQDMDHENMFWYRQDPGLGLRLIYFSYDVKMKEKGDIPEGYSVSREKKERFSLILESASTNQTSMYLCASSLRTGNQPQHFGDGTRLSIL.

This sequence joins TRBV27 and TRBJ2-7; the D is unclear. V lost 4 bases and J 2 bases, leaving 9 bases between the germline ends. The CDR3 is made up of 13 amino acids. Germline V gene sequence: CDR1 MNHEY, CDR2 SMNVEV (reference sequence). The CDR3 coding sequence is TGTGCCAGCAGTTATGCAGCAACCTACGAGCAGTACTTC. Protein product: CASSYAATYEQYF.

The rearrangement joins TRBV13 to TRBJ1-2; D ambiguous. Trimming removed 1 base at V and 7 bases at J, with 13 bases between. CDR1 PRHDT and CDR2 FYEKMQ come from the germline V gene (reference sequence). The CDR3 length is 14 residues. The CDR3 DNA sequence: TGTGCCAGCAGCTTAGAGGTCCGTAGCTCTGGCTACACCTTC. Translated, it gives CASSLEVRSSGYTF.

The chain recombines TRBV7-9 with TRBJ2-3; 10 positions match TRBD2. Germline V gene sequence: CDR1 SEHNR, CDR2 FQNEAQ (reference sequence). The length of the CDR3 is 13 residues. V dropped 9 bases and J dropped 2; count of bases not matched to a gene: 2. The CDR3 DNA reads TGTGCCAGTAGCGGGAGGATCACAGATACGCAGTATTTT. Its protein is CASSGRITDTQYF.

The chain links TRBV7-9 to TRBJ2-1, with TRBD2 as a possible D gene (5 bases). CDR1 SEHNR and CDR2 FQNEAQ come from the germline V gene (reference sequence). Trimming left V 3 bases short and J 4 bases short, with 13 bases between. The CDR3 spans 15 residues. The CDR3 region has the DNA TGTGCCAGCAGCTTGGGTGCAGCGGCTTACAATGAGCAGTTCTTC. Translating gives CASSLGAAAYNEQFF.

DNA of the CDR3: TGCGCCAGCAGCCTGGGCGGGGGGCCCTACGAGCAGTACTTC. Residues: CASSLGGGPYEQYF. The chain carries TRBV4-1 and TRBJ2-7; TRBD2 agrees at 8 bases. V dropped 4 bases and J dropped 2; count of bases not matched to a gene: 4. Per germline, CDR1 MGHRA and CDR2 YSYEKL. The CDR3 covers 14 residues.

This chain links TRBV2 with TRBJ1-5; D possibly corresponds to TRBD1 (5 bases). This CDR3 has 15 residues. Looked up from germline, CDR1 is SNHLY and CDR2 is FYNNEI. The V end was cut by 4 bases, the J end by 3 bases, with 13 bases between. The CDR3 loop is CASSVAGEPNQPQHF. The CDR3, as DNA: TGTGCCAGCAGTGTTGCGGGGGAGCCCAATCAGCCCCAGCATTTT.

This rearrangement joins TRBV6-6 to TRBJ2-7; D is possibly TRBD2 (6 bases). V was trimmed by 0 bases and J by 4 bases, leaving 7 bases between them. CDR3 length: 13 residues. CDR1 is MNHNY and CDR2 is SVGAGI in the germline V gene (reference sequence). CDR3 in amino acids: CASSYSRGYEQYF. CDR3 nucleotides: TGTGCCAGCAGTTACTCCCGGGGGTACGAGCAGTACTTC.